A single sample is the source of the 15 T cell receptor beta chains below, sequenced in a study of early T cells in non-severe SARS-CoV-2 infection. One entry per CDR3 protein, called by TCRdb with MiXCR from the 5' RACE reads. The sample records 55,000 to 75,000 distinct CDR3 sequences, 7% to 8% being singletons. Sequenced input: whole blood. The receptors originated from an adult who was a healthcare worker with PCR-confirmed SARS-CoV-2 infection or an uninfected control (not recorded which).

At least ten counts were recorded for this clonotype. The V call is TRBV28, the J call TRBJ2-7, with 12 bases matching TRBD2. The V gene end was trimmed by 2 bases and the J gene end by 4 bases; junction bases not matched to a gene: 9. Germline V lookup: CDR1 MDHEN, CDR2 SYDVKM. The CDR3 loop spans 17 amino acids. The CDR3 nucleotides are TGTGCCAGCAGTTTAGGGCTAGCGGGAGGGCCGGAGTACGAGCAGTACTTC. Translated: CASSLGLAGGPEYEQYF.

In its sample, this clonotype was seen many times. The chain couples TRBV19 to TRBJ1-2, with a possible D match to TRBD1 (6 bases). The germline gives CDR1 LNHDA, CDR2 SQIVND (reference sequence). The CDR3 has 13 amino acids. With 4 bases removed from V and 8 bases from J, the gap between germline ends came to 14 bases. The CDR3 nucleotides read TGTGCCAGTAGTACAAGGGGGGCGCGCGGCTACACCTTC. Translating it yields CASSTRGARGYTF.

The CDR3 nucleotides are TGTGCCACCAGTGCGGGGGCCACATACGAGCAGTACTTC. Protein: CATSAGATYEQYF. The rearrangement links TRBV24-1 to TRBJ2-7; either TRBD1 or TRBD2 may fit D (6 bases each). V lost 5 bases and J 4 bases, leaving 11 bases between the germline ends. Germline loops: CDR1 KGHDR, CDR2 SFDVKD. CDR3 length: 13 amino acids.

Many counts were recorded for this clonotype. The rearrangement uses TRBV6-5 and TRBJ2-1, with D unresolved. CDR3 size: 12 residues. The V end lost 7 bases, the J end lost 4 bases, and 8 bases lay between the germline ends. Germline-derived CDR1 and CDR2 are MNHEY and SVGAGI. In nucleotides, the CDR3 is TGTGCCAGCACCGATCTGTACAATGAGCAGTTCTTC. Protein sequence: CASTDLYNEQFF.

This clonotype has ten or more counts. This chain links TRBV18 with TRBJ1-4; no clear D. CDR1 is KGHSH, CDR2 LQKENI, per germline. The CDR3 loop spans 14 amino acids. Trimming stripped 3 bases from V and 7 bases from J, with 12 bases between. The CDR3 region is CASSPEQASEKLFF. The CDR3 DNA reads TGTGCCAGCTCACCGGAGCAGGCCTCTGAAAAACTGTTTTTT.

The chain combines TRBV18 with TRBJ2-7; 14 bases fit TRBD2. Germline V gene sequence: CDR1 KGHSH, CDR2 LQKENI. The ends lost 8 bases at V and 2 bases at J; junction bases unmatched: 11. The CDR3 runs 17 residues. CDR3 residues: CASLEGLAGALPYEQYF. The CDR3 nucleotides are TGTGCCAGCCTAGAGGGACTAGCGGGGGCCCTCCCCTACGAGCAGTACTTC.

This clonotype was detected a few times. The chain links TRBV18 to TRBJ2-1; D is ambiguous. This CDR3 region has 13 residues. The V gene lost 3 bases and the J gene lost 9 bases, with 12 bases spanning the gap. Looked up from germline, CDR1 is KGHSH and CDR2 is LQKENI. DNA for the CDR3: TGTGCCAGCTCACCTTCGATTAGAGCTGAGCAGTTCTTC. Amino acid sequence: CASSPSIRAEQFF.

This clonotype was seen at least ten times. This chain joins TRBV18 and TRBJ2-3; D is unclear. CDR3 length: 16 residues. The V gene's germline CDR1 is KGHSH and CDR2 LQKENI. The V gene lost 1 base and the J gene lost 0 bases, with 11 bases spanning the gap. The CDR3 DNA follows: TGTGCCAGCTCACCACAGCCATCACCCAGCACAGATACGCAGTATTTT. Amino acid sequence: CASSPQPSPSTDTQYF.

The chain links TRBV6-1 to TRBJ1-1; 8 nucleotides line up with TRBD1. Losses at the gene ends were 6 bases for V and 5 bases for J; bases not matched to a gene: 5. Looked up from germline, CDR1 is MNHNS and CDR2 is SASEGT. CDR3 size: 13 residues. CDR3 DNA: TGTGCCAGCAGAAGCACAGGGGGGACTGAAGCTTTCTTT. This codes for CASRSTGGTEAFF.

This clonotype occurred many times. The chain carries TRBV6-5 and TRBJ1-5; a weak D match, TRBD1 (5 bases). CDR3 length: 17 amino acids. Germline CDR1 and CDR2: MNHEY and SVGAGI. Trimming stripped 2 bases from V and 7 bases from J, with 21 bases between. The chain's CDR3 is CASSYRTPGQGGQPQHF. The CDR3 DNA follows: TGTGCCAGCAGTTACCGGACCCCGGGGCAGGGAGGACAGCCCCAGCATTTT.

In its sample, this clonotype was seen a few times. The V call is TRBV28, the J call TRBJ2-1; TRBD1 or TRBD2 may be the D gene (6 bases each). The CDR3 covers 13 residues. Germline V CDR1 and CDR2: MDHEN, SYDVKM. Trimming left V 5 bases short and J 7 bases short, with 12 bases between. CDR3 amino acids: CASSPEGGNEQFF. CDR3 nucleotides: TGTGCCAGCAGTCCCGAGGGGGGAAATGAGCAGTTCTTC.

This clonotype was counted a few times. The rearrangement uses TRBV29-1 and TRBJ2-1, with D unresolved. Trimming cost V 6 bases and J 6 bases, with 18 bases left between them. This CDR3 contains 14 residues. The germline V gene encodes CDR1 SQVTM and CDR2 ANQGSEA. CDR3 sequence reads: CSVDRATARNEQFF. In nucleotides, the CDR3 is TGCAGCGTCGATAGAGCCACCGCTCGCAATGAGCAGTTCTTC.

This clonotype was seen ten or more times. The chain recombines TRBV7-6 with TRBJ2-7, with a possible D match to TRBD1 (6 bases). CDR1 and CDR2 from the germline V gene are SGHVS and FNYEAQ. V was pared by 2 bases and J by 12 bases, with 26 bases between. The CDR3 has 16 residues. The DNA of the CDR3 is TGTGCCAGCAGCTTAAAGGCGTCAGGACAGCAAGGGAAACTGTACTTC. It encodes CASSLKASGQQGKLYF.

This clonotype was seen many times. The chain combines TRBV7-9 with TRBJ2-3, with TRBD2 identical over 10 bases. This CDR3 spans 16 amino acids. With V trimmed by 5 bases and J by 1 base, 6 bases remained unmatched. Germline lookup yields CDR1 SEHNR and CDR2 FQNEAQ (reference sequence). CDR3 nucleotides: TGTGCCAGCAGCCCAGGTGGGACTAGCGGCACAGATACGCAGTATTTT. Its protein is CASSPGGTSGTDTQYF.

The rearrangement uses TRBV11-2 and TRBJ2-7; D might be TRBD1 or TRBD2, each matching 5 bases. Trimming pared 3 bases from V and 7 bases from J, leaving 10 bases between. The CDR3 has 12 amino acids. Germline assignment: CDR1 SGHAT and CDR2 FQNNGV. The CDR3 DNA follows: TGTGCCAGCAGCTTCAAGGGGACGGAGCAGTACTTC. It yields the protein CASSFKGTEQYF.